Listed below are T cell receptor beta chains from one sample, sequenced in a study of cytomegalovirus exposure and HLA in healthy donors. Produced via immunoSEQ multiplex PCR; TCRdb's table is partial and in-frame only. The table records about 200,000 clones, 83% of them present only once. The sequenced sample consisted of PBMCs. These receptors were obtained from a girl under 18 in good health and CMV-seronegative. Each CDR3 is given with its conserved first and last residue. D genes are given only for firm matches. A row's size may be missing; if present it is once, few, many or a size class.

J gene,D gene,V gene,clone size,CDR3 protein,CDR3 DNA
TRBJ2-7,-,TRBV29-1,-,CSVGGQLGSEQYF,TGCAGCGTTGGGGGGCAATTAGGTTCCGAGCAGTACTTC
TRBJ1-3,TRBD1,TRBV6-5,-,CATPGGGENTIYF,TGTGCCACCCCTGGAGGGGGCGAAAACACCATATATTTT
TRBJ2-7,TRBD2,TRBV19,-,CASSMGGSSYEQYF,TGTGCCAGTAGTATGGGAGGGAGCTCCTACGAGCAGTACTTC
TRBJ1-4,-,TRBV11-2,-,CASSLVREPKLFF,TGTGCCAGCAGCTTAGTGAGGGAACCGAAACTGTTTTTT
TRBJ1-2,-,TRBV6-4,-,CASSRQYDDAGYTF,TGTGCCAGCAGCCGACAGTACGACGACGCTGGCTACACCTTC
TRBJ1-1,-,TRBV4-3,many,CASSQDNLGREAFF,TGCGCCAGCAGCCAAGATAATCTGGGCAGGGAAGCTTTCTTT
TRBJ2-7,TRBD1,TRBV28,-,CASSPGQGVLEQYF,TGTGCCAGCAGTCCGGGACAGGGTGTTCTCGAGCAGTACTTC
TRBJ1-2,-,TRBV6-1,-,CASIISQGYGYTF,TGTGCCAGCATTATATCGCAGGGTTATGGCTACACCTTC
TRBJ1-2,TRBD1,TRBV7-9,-,CASSLKGQGAVYYGYTF,TGTGCCAGCAGCCTCAAGGGACAGGGGGCAGTTTATTATGGCTACACCTTC
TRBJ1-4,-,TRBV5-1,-,CASSSRQPATNEKLFF,TGCGCCAGCAGCTCGAGACAGCCTGCAACTAATGAAAAACTGTTTTTT
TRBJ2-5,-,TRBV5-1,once,CASSLAGLPLSISQETQYF,TGCGCCAGCAGCCTCGCAGGACTACCGTTAAGCATCAGTCAAGAGACCCAGTACTTC
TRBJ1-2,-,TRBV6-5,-,CASSYDRPNYGYTF,TGTGCCAGCAGTTACGACAGACCCAACTATGGCTACACCTTC
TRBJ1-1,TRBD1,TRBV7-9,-,CASSFDPGQGHTEAFF,TGTGCCAGCAGCTTTGATCCGGGACAGGGACACACTGAAGCTTTCTTT
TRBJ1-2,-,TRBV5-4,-,CASSLEGRVHGYTF,TGTGCCAGCAGCTTGGAAGGCAGGGTCCATGGCTACACCTTC
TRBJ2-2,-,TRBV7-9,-,CASSLASGNTGELFF,TGTGCCAGCAGCTTAGCTAGCGGGAACACCGGGGAGCTGTTTTTT
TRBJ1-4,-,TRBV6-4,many,CASSDSGQGGEKLFF,TGTGCCAGCAGTGACTCGGGGCAGGGCGGTGAAAAACTGTTTTTT
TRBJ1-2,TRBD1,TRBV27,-,CASSHPPRTGGDGYTF,TGTGCCAGCAGTCATCCCCCCCGGACAGGGGGTGATGGCTACACCTTC
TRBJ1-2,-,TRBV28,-,CASSLRQVDGYTF,TGTGCCAGCAGTTTAAGACAGGTTGATGGCTACACCTTC
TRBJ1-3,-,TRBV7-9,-,CASSFPGGNTIYF,TGTGCCAGCAGCTTTCCAGGGGGAAACACCATATATTTT
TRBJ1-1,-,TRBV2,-,CASSSSGVLTEAFF,TGTGCCAGCAGCTCATCGGGGGTTCTCACTGAAGCTTTCTTT
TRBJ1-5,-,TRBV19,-,CASSIVGIGSNQPQHF,TGTGCCAGTAGTATAGTCGGCATCGGGAGCAATCAGCCCCAGCATTTT
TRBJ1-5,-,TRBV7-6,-,CASSLEGEGPQHF,TGTGCCAGCAGCTTAGAGGGTGAGGGGCCCCAGCATTTT
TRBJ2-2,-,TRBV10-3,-,CAISESFSLNRVGELFF,TGTGCCATCAGTGAGTCGTTTTCCCTAAACAGGGTCGGGGAGCTGTTTTTT
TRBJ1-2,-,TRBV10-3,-,CAISESLLAGNYGYTF,TGTGCCATCAGTGAGTCCCTACTGGCCGGGAACTATGGCTACACCTTC
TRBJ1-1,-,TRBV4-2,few,CASRREILNTEAFF,TGTGCCAGCAGACGGGAGATACTGAACACTGAAGCTTTCTTT
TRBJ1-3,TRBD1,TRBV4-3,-,CASSQDRARDSSGNTIYF,TGCGCCAGCAGCCAAGACCGCGCGCGGGACAGCTCTGGAAACACCATATATTTT
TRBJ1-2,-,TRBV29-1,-,CSVGSAPYGYTF,TGCAGCGTTGGGAGCGCACCCTATGGCTACACCTTC
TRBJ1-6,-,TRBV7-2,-,CASSLESSSYNSPLHF,TGTGCCAGCAGCTTAGAAAGTAGCTCCTATAATTCACCCCTCCACTTT
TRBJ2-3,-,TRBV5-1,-,CASSSYARATTDTQYF,TGCGCCAGCAGCTCCTACGCCCGCGCAACCACAGATACGCAGTATTTT
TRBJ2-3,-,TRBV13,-,CASSPGSTPDTQYF,TGTGCCAGCAGCCCCGGGTCTACCCCAGATACGCAGTATTTT
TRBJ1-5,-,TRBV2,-,CASDRTYSNQPQHF,TGTGCCAGCGACAGGACTTATAGCAATCAGCCCCAGCATTTT
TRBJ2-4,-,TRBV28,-,CASSLRGSFNPLNIQYF,TGTGCCAGCAGTTTACGAGGTTCTTTTAATCCGTTGAACATTCAGTACTTC
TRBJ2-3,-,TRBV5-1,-,CASSLGPMKTGTDTQYF,TGCGCCAGCAGCTTGGGCCCCATGAAGACAGGCACAGATACGCAGTATTTT
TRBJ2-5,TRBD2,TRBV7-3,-,CASSENGGNGGETQYF,TGTGCCAGCTCCGAAAACGGGGGGAACGGGGGGGAGACCCAGTACTTC
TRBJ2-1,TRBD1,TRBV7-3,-,CASSQTGSSYNEQFF,TGTGCCAGCAGCCAGACAGGGTCCTCCTACAATGAGCAGTTCTTC
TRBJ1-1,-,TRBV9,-,CASSVDGRTTEAFF,TGTGCCAGCAGCGTTGACGGGAGAACAACTGAAGCTTTCTTT
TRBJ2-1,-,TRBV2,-,CASEPRLTVNNEQFF,TGTGCCAGCGAACCCCGGTTAACAGTAAACAATGAGCAGTTCTTC
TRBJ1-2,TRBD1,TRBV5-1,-,CASSSNSGQGYGGYTF,TGCGCCAGCAGCTCAAACTCGGGACAGGGATACGGTGGCTACACCTTC
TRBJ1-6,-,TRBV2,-,CASKFSTGVDSPLHF,TGTGCCAGCAAATTTTCCACAGGAGTGGACTCACCCCTCCACTTT
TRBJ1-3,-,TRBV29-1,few,CSVVGGYPGNTIYF,TGCAGCGTCGTTGGAGGGTACCCTGGAAACACCATATATTTT
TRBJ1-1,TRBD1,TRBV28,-,CASSSMGQGRAEAFF,TGTGCCAGCAGTTCGATGGGACAGGGACGTGCTGAAGCTTTCTTT
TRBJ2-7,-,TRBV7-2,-,CASSLGGLHYEQYF,TGTGCCAGCAGCTTAGGTGGACTCCACTACGAGCAGTACTTC
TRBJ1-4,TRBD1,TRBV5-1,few,CASSHRGQANEKLFF,TGCGCCAGCAGCCACAGGGGGCAGGCTAATGAAAAACTGTTTTTT
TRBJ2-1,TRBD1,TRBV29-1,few,CSGVGTGQGNEQFF,TGCAGCGGAGTAGGGACAGGGCAGGGGAATGAGCAGTTCTTC
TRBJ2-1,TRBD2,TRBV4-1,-,CASSQVGTWWEGQYGNEQFF,TGCGCCAGCAGCCAAGTGGGAACCTGGTGGGAGGGCCAGTACGGGAATGAGCAGTTCTTC
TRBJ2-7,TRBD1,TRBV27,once,CASSRQGATYEQYF,TGTGCCAGCAGCCGACAGGGGGCGACCTACGAGCAGTACTTC
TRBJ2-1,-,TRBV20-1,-,CSARTYEQFF,TGCAGTGCTAGAACTTATGAGCAGTTCTTC
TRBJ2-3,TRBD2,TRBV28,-,CASSPGREDTQYF,TGTGCCAGCAGTCCCGGGAGGGAAGATACGCAGTATTTT